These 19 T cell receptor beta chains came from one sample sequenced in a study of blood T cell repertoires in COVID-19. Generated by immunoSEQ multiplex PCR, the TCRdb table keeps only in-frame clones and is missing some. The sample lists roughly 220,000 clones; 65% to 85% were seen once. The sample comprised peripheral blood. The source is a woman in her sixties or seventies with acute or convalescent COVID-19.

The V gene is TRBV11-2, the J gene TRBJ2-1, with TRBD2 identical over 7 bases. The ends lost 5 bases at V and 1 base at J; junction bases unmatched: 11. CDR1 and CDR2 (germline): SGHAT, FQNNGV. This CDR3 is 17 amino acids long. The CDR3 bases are TGTGCCAGCAGCCCTCGCCCTAGCGGCAAATCCTACAATGAGCAGTTCTTC. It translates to CASSPRPSGKSYNEQFF.

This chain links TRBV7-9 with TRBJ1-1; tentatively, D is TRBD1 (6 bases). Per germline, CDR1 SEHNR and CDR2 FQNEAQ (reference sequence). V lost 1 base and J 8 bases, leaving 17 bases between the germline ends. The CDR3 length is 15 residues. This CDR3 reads CASSLGRDTAIEAFF. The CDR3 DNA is TGTGCCAGCAGCTTAGGAAGGGACACCGCTATAGAAGCTTTCTTT.

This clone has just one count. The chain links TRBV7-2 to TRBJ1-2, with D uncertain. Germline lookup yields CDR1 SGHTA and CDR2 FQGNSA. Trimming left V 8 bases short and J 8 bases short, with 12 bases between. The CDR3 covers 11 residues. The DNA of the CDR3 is TGTGCCAGCCGAGAAGCGGAAGGCTACACCTTC. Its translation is CASREAEGYTF.

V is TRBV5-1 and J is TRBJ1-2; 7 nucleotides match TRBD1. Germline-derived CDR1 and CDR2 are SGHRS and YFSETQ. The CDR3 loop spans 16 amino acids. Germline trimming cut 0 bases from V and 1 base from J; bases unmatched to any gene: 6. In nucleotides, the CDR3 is TGCGCCAGCAGCTTGGCCGCAGGGGGTGGTAACTATGGCTACACCTTC. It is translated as CASSLAAGGGNYGYTF.

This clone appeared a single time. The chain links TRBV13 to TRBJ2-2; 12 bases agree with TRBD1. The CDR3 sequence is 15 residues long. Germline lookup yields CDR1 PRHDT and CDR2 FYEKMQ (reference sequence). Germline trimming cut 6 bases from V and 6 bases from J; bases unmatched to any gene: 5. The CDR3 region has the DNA TGTGCCAGCAGTGCGGGACAGGGGGCTGCCGGGGAGCTGTTTTTT. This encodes CASSAGQGAAGELFF.

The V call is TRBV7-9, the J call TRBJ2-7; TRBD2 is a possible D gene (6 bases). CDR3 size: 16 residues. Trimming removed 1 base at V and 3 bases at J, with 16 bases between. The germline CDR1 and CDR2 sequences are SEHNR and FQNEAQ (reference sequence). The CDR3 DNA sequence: TGTGCCAGCAGCTTAGGCATGGGGACTGTACTCTACGAGCAGTACTTC. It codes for CASSLGMGTVLYEQYF.

The CDR3 DNA follows: TGTGCCAGCAGTTACTCGACAGACACTGAAGCTTTCTTT. Its translation is CASSYSTDTEAFF. This chain links TRBV6-5 with TRBJ1-1, with a tentative D call TRBD1 (5 bases). The V and J ends lost 0 bases and 3 bases respectively, with 5 bases between them. Per the germline V gene, CDR1 is MNHEY and CDR2 is SVGAGI. The CDR3 sequence is 13 residues long.

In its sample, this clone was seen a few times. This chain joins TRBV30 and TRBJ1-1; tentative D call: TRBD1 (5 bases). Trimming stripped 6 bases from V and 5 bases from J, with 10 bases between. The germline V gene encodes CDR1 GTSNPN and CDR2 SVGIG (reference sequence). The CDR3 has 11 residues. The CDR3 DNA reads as TGTGCCTGCCAGGGTTTTACTGAAGCTTTCTTT. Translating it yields CACQGFTEAFF.

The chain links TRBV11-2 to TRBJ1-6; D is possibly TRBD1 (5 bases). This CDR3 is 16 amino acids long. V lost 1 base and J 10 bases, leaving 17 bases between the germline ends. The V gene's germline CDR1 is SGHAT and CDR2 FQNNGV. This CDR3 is CASSLVVAQGGSPLHF. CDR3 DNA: TGTGCCAGCAGCTTAGTTGTGGCTCAGGGAGGGTCACCCCTCCACTTT.

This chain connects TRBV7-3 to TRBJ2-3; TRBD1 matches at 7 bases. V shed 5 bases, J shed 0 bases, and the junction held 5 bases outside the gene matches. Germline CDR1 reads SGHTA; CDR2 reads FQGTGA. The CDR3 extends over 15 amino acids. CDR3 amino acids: CASSPLGQSTDTQYF. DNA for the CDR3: TGTGCCAGCAGCCCCTTGGGACAGAGCACAGATACGCAGTATTTT.

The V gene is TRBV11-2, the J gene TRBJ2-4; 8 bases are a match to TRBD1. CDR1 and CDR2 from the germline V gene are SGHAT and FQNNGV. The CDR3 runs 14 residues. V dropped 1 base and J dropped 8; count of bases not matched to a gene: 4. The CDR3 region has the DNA TGTGCCAGCAGCTTAGGGACAGGGTTGGACATTCAGTACTTC. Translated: CASSLGTGLDIQYF.

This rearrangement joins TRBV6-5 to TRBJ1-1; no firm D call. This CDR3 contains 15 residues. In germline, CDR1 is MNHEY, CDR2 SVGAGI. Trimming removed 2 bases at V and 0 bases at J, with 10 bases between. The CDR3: CASSYDRVVNTEAFF. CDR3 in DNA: TGTGCCAGCAGTTACGATCGGGTGGTGAACACTGAAGCTTTCTTT.

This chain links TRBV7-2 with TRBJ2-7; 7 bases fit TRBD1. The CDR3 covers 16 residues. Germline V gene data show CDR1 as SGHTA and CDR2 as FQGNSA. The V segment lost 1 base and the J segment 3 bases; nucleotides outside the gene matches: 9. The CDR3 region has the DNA TGTGCCAGCAGCTTAGAAGGGGGCAGGTTTAGCTACGAGCAGTACTTC. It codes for CASSLEGGRFSYEQYF.

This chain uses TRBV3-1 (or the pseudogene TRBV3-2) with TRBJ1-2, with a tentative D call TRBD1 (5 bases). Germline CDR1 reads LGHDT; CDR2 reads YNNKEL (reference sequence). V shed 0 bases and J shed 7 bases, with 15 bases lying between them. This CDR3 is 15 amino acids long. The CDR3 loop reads CASSQDGDGRGGYTF. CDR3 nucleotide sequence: TGTGCCAGCAGCCAAGATGGGGACGGGAGGGGTGGCTACACCTTC.

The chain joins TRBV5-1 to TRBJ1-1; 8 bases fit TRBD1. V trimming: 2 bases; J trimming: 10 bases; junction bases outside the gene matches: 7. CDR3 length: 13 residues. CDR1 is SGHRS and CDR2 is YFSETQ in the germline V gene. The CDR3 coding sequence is TGCGCCAGCAGCTTTCTGCCTACAGGGGGAGCTTTCTTT. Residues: CASSFLPTGGAFF.

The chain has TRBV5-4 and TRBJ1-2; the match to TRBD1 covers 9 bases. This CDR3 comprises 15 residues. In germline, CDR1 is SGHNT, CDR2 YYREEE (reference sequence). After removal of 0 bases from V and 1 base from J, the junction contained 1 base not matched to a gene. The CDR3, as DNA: TGTGCCAGCAGCTTGGGGGGACAGGGTAACTATGGCTACACCTTC. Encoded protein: CASSLGGQGNYGYTF.

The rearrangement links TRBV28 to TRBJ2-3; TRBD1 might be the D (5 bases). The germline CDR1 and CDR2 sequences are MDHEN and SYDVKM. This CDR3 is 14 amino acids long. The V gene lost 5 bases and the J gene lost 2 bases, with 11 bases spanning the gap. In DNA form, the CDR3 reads TGTGCCAGCAGTGCGCCAGGGTTCACAGATACGCAGTATTTT. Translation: CASSAPGFTDTQYF.

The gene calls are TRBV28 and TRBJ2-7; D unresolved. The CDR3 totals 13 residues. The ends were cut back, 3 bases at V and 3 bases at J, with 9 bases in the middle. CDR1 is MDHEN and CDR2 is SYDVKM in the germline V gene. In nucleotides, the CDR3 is TGTGCCAGCAGTTTGCAACAGCTCTACGAGCAGTACTTC. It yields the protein CASSLQQLYEQYF.

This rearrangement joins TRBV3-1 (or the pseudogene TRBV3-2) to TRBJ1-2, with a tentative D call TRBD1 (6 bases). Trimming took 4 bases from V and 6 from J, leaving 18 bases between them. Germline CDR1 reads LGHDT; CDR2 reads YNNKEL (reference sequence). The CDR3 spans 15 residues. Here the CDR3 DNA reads TGTGCCAGCAGCCGCCGCGGACAGAGAATTGATGGCTACACCTTC. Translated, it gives CASSRRGQRIDGYTF.